This T cell receptor beta chain was recorded in a study of T-cell memory formation after mild COVID-19. Findings and caveats of the study: Day 15 to 85 contractors were CD4/CD8 balanced; later expanders leaned CD4+.

This CDR3 is 13 amino acids long. Trimming pared 5 bases from V and 4 bases from J, leaving 11 bases between. Germline V gene data show CDR1 as MDHEN and CDR2 as SYDVKM. MiXCR, run by TCRdb on the 5' RACE reads, gives a single entry per CDR3 protein. This table holds roughly 340,000 distinct CDR3 sequences, roughly 20% found once. This clonotype has at least ten counts. The target antigen is unknown. The J gene is TRBJ2-5, the V gene TRBV28; a possible D gene is TRBD2 (6 bases). Sequencing used PBMCs or a T cell subset sorted from them (not recorded which). This receptor was taken from a man aged 18 to 30 who had mild COVID-19 (a few samples of this study predate the infection). Cell type and time point are not known. CDR3 in amino acids: CASSTPAGETQYF. The CDR3 region has the DNA TGTGCCAGCAGTACCCCAGCGGGAGAGACCCAGTACTTC.